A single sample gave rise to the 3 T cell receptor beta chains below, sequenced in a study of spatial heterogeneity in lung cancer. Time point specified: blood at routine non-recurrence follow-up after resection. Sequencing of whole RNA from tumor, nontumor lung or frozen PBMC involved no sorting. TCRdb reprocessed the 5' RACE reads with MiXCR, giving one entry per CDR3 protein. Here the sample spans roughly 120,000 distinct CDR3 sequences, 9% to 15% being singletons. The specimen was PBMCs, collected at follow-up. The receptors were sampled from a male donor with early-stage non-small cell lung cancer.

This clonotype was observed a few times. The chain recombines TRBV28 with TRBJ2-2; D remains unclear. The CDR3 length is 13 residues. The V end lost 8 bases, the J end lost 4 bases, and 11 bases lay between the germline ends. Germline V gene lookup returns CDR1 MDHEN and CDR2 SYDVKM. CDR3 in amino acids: CASGRIITGELFF. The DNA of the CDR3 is TGTGCCAGCGGCAGAATCATCACCGGGGAGCTGTTTTTT.

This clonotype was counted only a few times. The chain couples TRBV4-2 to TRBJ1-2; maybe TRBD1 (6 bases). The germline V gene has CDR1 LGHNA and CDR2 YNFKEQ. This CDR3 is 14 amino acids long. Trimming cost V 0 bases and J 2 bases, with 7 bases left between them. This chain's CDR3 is CASSQDTGNYGYTF. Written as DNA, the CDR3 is TGTGCCAGCAGCCAAGATACAGGGAACTATGGCTACACCTTC.

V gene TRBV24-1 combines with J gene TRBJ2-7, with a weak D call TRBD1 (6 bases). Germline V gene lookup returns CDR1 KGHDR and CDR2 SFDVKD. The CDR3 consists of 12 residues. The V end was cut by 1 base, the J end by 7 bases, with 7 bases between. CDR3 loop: CATSDFRGEQYF. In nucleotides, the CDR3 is TGTGCCACCAGTGATTTCAGGGGAGAGCAGTACTTC.